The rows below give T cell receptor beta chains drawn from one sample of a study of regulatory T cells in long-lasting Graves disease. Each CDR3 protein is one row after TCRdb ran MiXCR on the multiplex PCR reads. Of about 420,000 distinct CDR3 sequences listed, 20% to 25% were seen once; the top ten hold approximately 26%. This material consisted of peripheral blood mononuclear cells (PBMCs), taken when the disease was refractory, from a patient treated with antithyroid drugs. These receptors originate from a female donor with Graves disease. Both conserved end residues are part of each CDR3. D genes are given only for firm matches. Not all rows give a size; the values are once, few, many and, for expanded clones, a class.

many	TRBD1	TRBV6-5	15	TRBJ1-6	CASSYSGDSGSPLHF	TGTGCCAGCAGTTACTCAGGGGACAGTGGGTCACCCCTCCACTTT
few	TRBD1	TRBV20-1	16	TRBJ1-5	CSARGDSDISNQPQHF	TGCAGTGCTAGAGGGGACAGTGATATTAGCAATCAGCCCCAGCATTTT
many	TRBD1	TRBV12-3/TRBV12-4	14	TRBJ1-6	CASSPMAGGSPLHF	TGTGCCAGCAGTCCGATGGCAGGGGGTTCACCCCTCCACTTT
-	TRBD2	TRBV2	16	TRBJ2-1	CASGRFRLADYNEQFF	TGTGCCAGCGGAAGGTTTCGACTAGCGGACTACAATGAGCAGTTCTTC
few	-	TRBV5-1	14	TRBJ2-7	CASSSPGQSYEQYF	TGTGCCAGCAGTTCCCCCGGACAGTCCTACGAGCAGTACTTC
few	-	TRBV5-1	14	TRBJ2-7	CASSLGLVGNEQYF	TGCGCCAGCAGCTTGGGGCTAGTAGGGAACGAGCAGTACTTC
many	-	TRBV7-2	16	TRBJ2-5	CASRGATGPSLETQYF	TGTGCCAGCAGAGGGGCTACGGGACCGTCCTTGGAGACCCAGTACTTC
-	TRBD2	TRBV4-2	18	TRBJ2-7	CASSQDRLAGERAYEQYF	TGTGCCAGCAGCCAAGATAGGCTAGCGGGAGAACGAGCCTACGAGCAGTACTTC
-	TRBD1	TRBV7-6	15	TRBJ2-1	CASSLAGTGDREQFF	TGTGCCAGCAGCTTAGCCGGGACAGGGGATCGCGAGCAGTTCTTC
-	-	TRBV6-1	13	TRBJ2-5	CASGIGAKETQYF	TGTGCCAGCGGTATCGGCGCCAAGGAGACCCAGTACTTC
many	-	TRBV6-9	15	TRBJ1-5	CASSYRFSSNQPQHF	TGTGCCAGCAGTTATCGGTTCTCTAGCAATCAGCCCCAGCATTTT
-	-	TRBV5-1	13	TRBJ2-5	CASSLEVTETQYF	TGCGCCAGCAGCTTGGAGGTTACCGAGACCCAGTACTTC
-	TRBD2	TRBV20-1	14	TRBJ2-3	CSATSAGGTDTQYF	TGCAGTGCCACATCGGCGGGGGGCACAGATACGCAGTATTTT
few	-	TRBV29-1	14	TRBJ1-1	CSVVGGWKSTEAFF	TGCAGCGTTGTAGGAGGGTGGAAGAGCACTGAAGCTTTCTTT
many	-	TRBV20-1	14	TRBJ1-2	CSAREIGLDNGYTF	TGCAGTGCTAGAGAAATCGGACTTGATAATGGCTACACCTTC
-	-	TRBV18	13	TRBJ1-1	CASSPLGDTEAFF	TGTGCCAGCTCACCACTGGGAGATACTGAAGCTTTCTTT
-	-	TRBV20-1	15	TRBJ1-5	CSARRRRGGAWVQHF	TGCAGTGCTAGACGTCGGCGGGGGGGCGCGTGGGTCCAGCATTTT
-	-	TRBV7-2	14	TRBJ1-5	CASSLAQGNQPQHF	TGTGCCAGCAGCTTAGCACAGGGTAATCAGCCCCAGCATTTT
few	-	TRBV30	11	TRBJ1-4	CAWSPNEKLFF	TGTGCCTGGAGTCCCAATGAAAAACTGTTTTTT
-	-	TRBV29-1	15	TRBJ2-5	CSVTSATWGEETQYF	TGCAGCGTCACCTCGGCTACGTGGGGCGAAGAGACCCAGTACTTC
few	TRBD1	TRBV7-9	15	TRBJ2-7	CASSQLGTGESEQYF	TGTGCCAGCAGCCAGCTAGGGACAGGAGAGTCCGAGCAGTACTTC
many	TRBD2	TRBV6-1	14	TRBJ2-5	CASSGLAGVGEQYF	TGTGCCAGCAGTGGACTAGCGGGAGTCGGGGAGCAGTACTTC
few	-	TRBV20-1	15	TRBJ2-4	CSARDRVMTRDIQYF	TGCAGTGCTAGAGACCGGGTCATGACCAGGGACATTCAGTACTTC
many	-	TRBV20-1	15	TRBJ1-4	CSAREPVAGKEKLFF	TGCAGTGCTAGAGAGCCAGTCGCAGGAAAGGAAAAACTGTTTTTT
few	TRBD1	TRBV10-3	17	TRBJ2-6	CAIRFGTGDTGANVLTF	TGTGCCATCAGATTCGGGACAGGGGATACCGGGGCCAACGTCCTGACTTTC
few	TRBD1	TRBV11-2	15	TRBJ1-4	CASSLEGTGWEKLFF	TGTGCCAGCAGCTTAGAAGGGACAGGTTGGGAAAAACTGTTTTTT
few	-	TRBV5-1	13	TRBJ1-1	CASSRAEATEAFF	TGCGCCAGCTCAAGGGCGGAGGCGACTGAAGCTTTCTTT
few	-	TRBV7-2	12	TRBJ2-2	CASNFNTGELFF	TGTGCCAGCAACTTCAACACCGGGGAGCTGTTTTTT
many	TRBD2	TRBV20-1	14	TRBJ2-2	CSARSGSMSGELFF	TGCAGTGCTAGGAGCGGGAGTATGTCCGGGGAGCTGTTTTTT
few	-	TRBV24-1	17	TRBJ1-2	CATSDPILRQDRYGYTF	TGTGCCACCAGTGATCCCATCCTTAGGCAGGACCGCTATGGCTACACCTTC
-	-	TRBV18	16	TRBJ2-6	CASSPPRHSGANVLTF	TGTGCCAGCTCACCACCACGCCATTCTGGGGCCAACGTCCTGACTTTC
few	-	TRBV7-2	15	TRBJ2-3	CASSLQRTRTDTQYF	TGTGCCAGCAGCTTACAGAGGACCCGCACAGATACGCAGTATTTT
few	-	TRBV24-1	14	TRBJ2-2	CATSMDRDTGELFF	TGTGCCACCAGTATGGACAGAGACACCGGGGAGCTGTTTTTT
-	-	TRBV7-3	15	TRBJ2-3	CASSPGTLYSDTQYF	TGTGCCAGCAGCCCAGGGACCCTTTATTCAGATACGCAGTATTTT
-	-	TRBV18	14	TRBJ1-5	CASSAGQSHQPQHF	TGTGCCAGCTCCGCAGGACAGTCTCATCAGCCCCAGCATTTT
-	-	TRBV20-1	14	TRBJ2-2	CSARDPRYTGELFF	TGCAGTGCTAGAGATCCACGGTACACCGGGGAGCTGTTTTTT
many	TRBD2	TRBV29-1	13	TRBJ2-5	CSVEEGRGETQYF	TGCAGCGTTGAAGAAGGGAGGGGAGAGACCCAGTACTTC
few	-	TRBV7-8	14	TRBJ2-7	CASTPIRFSYEQYF	TGTGCCAGCACCCCCATTCGATTCTCCTACGAGCAGTACTTC
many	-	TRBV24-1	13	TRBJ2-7	CATSDSWGDEQYF	TGTGCCACCAGTGATTCATGGGGGGACGAGCAGTACTTC
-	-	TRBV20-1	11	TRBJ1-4	CATGRNEKLFF	TGCGCTACAGGGCGGAATGAAAAACTGTTTTTT
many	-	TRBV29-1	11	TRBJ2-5	CSSGEGESQYF	TGCAGCTCCGGTGAGGGAGAGTCCCAGTACTTC
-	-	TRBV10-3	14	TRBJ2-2	CAISDSGNTGELFF	TGTGCCATCAGTGATAGCGGGAACACCGGGGAGCTGTTTTTT
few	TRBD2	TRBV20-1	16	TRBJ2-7	CSASRALSGSSYEQYF	TGCAGTGCTAGTAGAGCACTCAGCGGGAGCTCCTACGAGCAGTACTTC
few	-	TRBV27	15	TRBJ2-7	CASSLIKTGSYEQYF	TGTGCCAGCAGTCTTATTAAGACAGGCTCCTACGAGCAGTACTTC
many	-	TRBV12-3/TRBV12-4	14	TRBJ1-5	CASSLSGSPLPQHF	TGTGCCAGCAGTTTGTCAGGGTCCCCCTTGCCCCAGCATTTT
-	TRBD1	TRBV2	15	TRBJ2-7	CASRTGGEQTYEQYF	TGTGCCAGCAGGACAGGGGGGGAACAGACCTACGAGCAGTACTTC
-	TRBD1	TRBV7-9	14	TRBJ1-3	CASRGTGAGNTIYF	TGTGCCAGTCGGGGGACAGGGGCTGGAAACACCATATATTTT
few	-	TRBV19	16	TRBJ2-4	CASSPGRGLAKNIQYF	TGTGCCAGTAGTCCAGGACGGGGGCTAGCCAAAAACATTCAGTACTTC
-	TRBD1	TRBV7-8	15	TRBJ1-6	CASSRPGTVNSPLHF	TGTGCCAGCAGCAGACCCGGGACAGTTAATTCACCCCTCCACTTT
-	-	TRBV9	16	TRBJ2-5	CASSALGRADQETQYF	TGTGCCAGCAGCGCCCTCGGCCGGGCGGACCAAGAGACCCAGTACTTC
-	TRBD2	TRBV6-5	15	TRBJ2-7	CASSSRLAGGYEQYF	TGTGCCAGCAGTTCCCGACTAGCGGGAGGTTACGAGCAGTACTTC
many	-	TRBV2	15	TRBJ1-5	CASSEDSLGNQPQHF	TGTGCCAGCAGTGAGGACAGCCTAGGCAATCAGCCCCAGCATTTT
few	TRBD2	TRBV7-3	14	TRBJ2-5	CASSPAGESKTQYF	TGTGCCAGCAGCCCAGCGGGAGAGAGCAAGACCCAGTACTTC